These T cell receptor beta chains were read from a single sample in a study of T-cell reconstitution after alpha-beta-depleted transplantation in children. One entry per CDR3 protein results from TCRdb running MiXCR on the PCR reads. Here the sample spans around 200,000 distinct CDR3 sequences, roughly a tenth being singletons. The sample was PBMCs, taken before TCRalphabeta/CD19-depleted stem cell transplant. The origin of the receptors is a child in the first two years of life with acute myeloid leukemia, due to receive a stem cell transplant. Each CDR3 is given with its conserved first and last residue. Fields, in order: D gene, clone size, J gene, V gene, CDR3 DNA, CDR3 protein. A D gene is named only where the DNA matches it firmly. Clone size is given for some rows only: seen once, a few or many times, or a class if the clone is expanded.

D gene: .
clone size: .
J gene: TRBJ2-7
V gene: TRBV5-1
CDR3 DNA: TGCGCCAGCAGCTTTACCCTCGCTACCTACGAGCAGTACTTC
CDR3 protein: CASSFTLATYEQYF

D gene: .
clone size: many
J gene: TRBJ2-2
V gene: TRBV20-1
CDR3 DNA: TGCAGTGCTAGTTATGGGGGGAGGAACACCGGGGAGCTGTTTTTT
CDR3 protein: CSASYGGRNTGELFF

D gene: .
clone size: many
J gene: TRBJ2-5
V gene: TRBV7-2
CDR3 DNA: TGTGCCAGCAGCTTTAATGACGGGCCCGAGACCCAGTACTTC
CDR3 protein: CASSFNDGPETQYF

D gene: TRBD1
clone size: many
J gene: TRBJ2-1
V gene: TRBV28
CDR3 DNA: TGTGCCAGCAGCCGGGGACAGGGAAGGATTAGGCAGTTCTTC
CDR3 protein: CASSRGQGRIRQFF

D gene: .
clone size: many
J gene: TRBJ2-1
V gene: TRBV28
CDR3 DNA: TGTGCCAGCAGTTGGGGCTCGGGGAAAGCTGAGCAGTTCTTC
CDR3 protein: CASSWGSGKAEQFF

D gene: .
clone size: many
J gene: TRBJ2-5
V gene: TRBV12-3/TRBV12-4
CDR3 DNA: TGTGCCAGCAATCCGGGCAGGGGACAAGAGACCCAGTACTTC
CDR3 protein: CASNPGRGQETQYF

D gene: TRBD1
clone size: many
J gene: TRBJ2-6
V gene: TRBV9
CDR3 DNA: TGTGCCAGCAGCATCCGGGACAGCTTCTCTGGGGCCAACGTCCTGACTTTC
CDR3 protein: CASSIRDSFSGANVLTF

D gene: TRBD1
clone size: few
J gene: TRBJ1-2
V gene: TRBV6-1
CDR3 DNA: TGTGCCAGCATCAGCCGGGACAGGGCCTCGGTGGGCCTCTATGGCTACACCTTC
CDR3 protein: CASISRDRASVGLYGYTF

D gene: .
clone size: many
J gene: TRBJ1-2
V gene: TRBV20-1
CDR3 DNA: TGCAGTGCGGCCAATGGGGGGGCGAATAACTATGGCTACACCTTC
CDR3 protein: CSAANGGANNYGYTF

D gene: .
clone size: many
J gene: TRBJ2-7
V gene: TRBV11-3
CDR3 DNA: TGTGCCAGCAGCTTAGGGGTAGGGAGCGAGCAGTACTTC
CDR3 protein: CASSLGVGSEQYF

D gene: TRBD1
clone size: many
J gene: TRBJ2-2
V gene: TRBV6-2/TRBV6-3
CDR3 DNA: TGTGCCAGCAGTCGCTCCGGGACAGGTCTGACCGGGGAGCTGTTTTTT
CDR3 protein: CASSRSGTGLTGELFF

D gene: .
clone size: many
J gene: TRBJ2-2
V gene: TRBV5-5
CDR3 DNA: TGTGCCAGCAGCAGGGACTTTAACACCGGGGAGCTGTTTTTT
CDR3 protein: CASSRDFNTGELFF

D gene: .
clone size: many
J gene: TRBJ1-1
V gene: TRBV7-9
CDR3 DNA: TGTGCCAGCAGCTTGCACTTCGGGGAGAACACTGAAGCTTTCTTT
CDR3 protein: CASSLHFGENTEAFF

D gene: .
clone size: many
J gene: TRBJ1-1
V gene: TRBV7-9
CDR3 DNA: TGTGCCAGCAGCTTAGTTGGGACGTCGGCTTTCTTT
CDR3 protein: CASSLVGTSAFF

D gene: TRBD1
clone size: many
J gene: TRBJ1-1
V gene: TRBV5-1
CDR3 DNA: TGCGCCAGCAGCTCTGACAGGGATGGTGAAGCTTTCTTT
CDR3 protein: CASSSDRDGEAFF

D gene: .
clone size: few
J gene: TRBJ1-4
V gene: TRBV4-2
CDR3 DNA: TGTGCCAGCAGCCTGGGAGTCCTTGAAAAACTGTTTTTT
CDR3 protein: CASSLGVLEKLFF

D gene: TRBD2
clone size: .
J gene: TRBJ2-1
V gene: TRBV27
CDR3 DNA: TGTGCCAGCAGTCCCCTGGGGGGGATAGGCAATGAGCAGTTCTTC
CDR3 protein: CASSPLGGIGNEQFF

D gene: .
clone size: few
J gene: TRBJ2-3
V gene: TRBV30
CDR3 DNA: TGTGCCTGGACCCCCACAGATACGCAGTATTTT
CDR3 protein: CAWTPTDTQYF

D gene: .
clone size: many
J gene: TRBJ2-1
V gene: TRBV29-1
CDR3 DNA: TGCAGCGTTAGAGCGGGTGCCAGCTCCTACAATGAGCAGTTCTTC
CDR3 protein: CSVRAGASSYNEQFF

D gene: TRBD2
clone size: .
J gene: TRBJ2-7
V gene: TRBV27
CDR3 DNA: TGTGCCAGCAGTTCCGACCCAACCCAGCGGGGGCTGGGAGAGCAGGACTTC
CDR3 protein: CASSSDPTQRGLGEQDF

D gene: TRBD2
clone size: many
J gene: TRBJ2-1
V gene: TRBV20-1
CDR3 DNA: TGCAGTGCTAGAGGCGGGGGGGACCGGAATGAGCAGTTCTTC
CDR3 protein: CSARGGGDRNEQFF

D gene: .
clone size: many
J gene: TRBJ1-3
V gene: TRBV29-1
CDR3 DNA: TGCAGCGTTGCCTTCGGGATCTCTGGAAACACCATATATTTT
CDR3 protein: CSVAFGISGNTIYF

D gene: .
clone size: few
J gene: TRBJ1-2
V gene: TRBV3-1
CDR3 DNA: TGTGCCAGCAGCCACCAAACAGGATCCTATGGCTACACCTTC
CDR3 protein: CASSHQTGSYGYTF

D gene: TRBD1
clone size: many
J gene: TRBJ2-3
V gene: TRBV20-1
CDR3 DNA: TGCAGTGCTTATGGCAGGGGGCACACAGATACGCAGTATTTT
CDR3 protein: CSAYGRGHTDTQYF

D gene: TRBD1
clone size: many
J gene: TRBJ1-6
V gene: TRBV5-1
CDR3 DNA: TGCGCCAGCAGCCAGGGACAGATCAATTCACCCCTCCACTTT
CDR3 protein: CASSQGQINSPLHF

D gene: .
clone size: .
J gene: TRBJ2-1
V gene: TRBV14
CDR3 DNA: TGTGTCAGCAGCCAACGAAAGGGGGGGTCCTACAATGAGCAGTTCTTC
CDR3 protein: CVSSQRKGGSYNEQFF